These 19 T cell receptor beta chains share one sample of origin, sequenced in a study of read filtering for tumor transcriptome and immune sequencing. This library used about 400 ng RNA and molecular barcoded adaptors spanning alpha/delta and beta/gamma chains. TCRdb processed the reads anew with MiXCR; each CDR3 protein has one entry. The table lists tens of thousands of distinct CDR3 sequences, roughly a fifth of them singletons. The sample comprised a population of CD138-negative cells sorted from bone marrow. These receptors all stem from a donor aged 40 or over with multiple myeloma.

The chain joins TRBV20-1 to TRBJ1-5, with 10 bases that match TRBD1. CDR1 and CDR2 from the germline V gene are DFQATT and SNEGSKA (reference sequence). V shed 6 bases, J shed 3 bases, and the junction held 5 bases outside the gene matches. The CDR3 spans 14 residues. This CDR3 is CSAKTGGNNQPQHF. In nucleotides, the CDR3 is TGCAGTGCAAAGACAGGGGGCAACAATCAGCCCCAGCATTTT.

About this clonotype: A much larger clone lies a single base off, so this may be a read error. This rearrangement joins TRBV28 to TRBJ1-4, with TRBD1 matching 10 bases. Germline lookup yields CDR1 MDHEN and CDR2 SYDVKM. V dropped 6 bases and J dropped 10; count of bases not matched to a gene: 11. The CDR3 is made up of 15 amino acids. The CDR3 loop reads CASRVSETGGGKLFF. The CDR3 DNA sequence: TGTGCCAGCAGGGTGTCCGAGACAGGGGGCGGAAAACTGTTTTTT.

Concerning this clonotype: This may be a read error, as it is one base from a much larger clone. The J gene is TRBJ2-3, the V gene TRBV20-1; D perhaps matches TRBD2 (6 bases). Germline V gene sequence: CDR1 DFQATT, CDR2 SNEGSKA (reference sequence). There are 14 residues in the CDR3. V lost 3 bases to trimming and J lost 2 bases, with 12 bases between them. The CDR3 region is CSASPGDSTDTQYF. DNA for the CDR3: TGCAGTGCTAGCCCGGGGGACTCCACAGATACGCAGTATTTT.

In regard to this clonotype: It is likely a read error, because the conserved phenylalanine at the end of the CDR3 is missing. The chain is built from TRBV20-1 and TRBJ2-7; 10 bases match TRBD2. Looked up from germline, CDR1 is DFQATT and CDR2 is SNEGSKA (reference sequence). With 5 bases clipped from V and 2 bases from J, the junction kept 9 bases outside the gene matches. The CDR3 extends over 15 amino acids. The CDR3, as DNA: TGCAGTGCTTCCCAGCGGGAGGGGACCCCCTACGAGCAGTACTCC. Its translation is CSASQREGTPYEQYS.

This clonotype was observed many times. The chain is built from TRBV12-3 or TRBV12-4 and TRBJ2-2; perhaps TRBD1 as D (5 bases). The CDR3 loop spans 15 amino acids. The V and J ends lost 7 bases and 4 bases respectively, with 16 bases between them. Written as DNA, the CDR3 is TGTGCCAGCACTCCCCAGGCTCAGGGCACCGGGGAGCTGTTTTTT. Protein sequence: CASTPQAQGTGELFF.

Within the sample, this clonotype is medium-sized (0.01 to 0.1%). The chain joins TRBV2 to TRBJ2-1; 10 bases line up with TRBD2. Germline V gene sequence: CDR1 SNHLY, CDR2 FYNNEI. This CDR3 has 17 residues. The trim removed 5 bases at V and 4 bases at J, leaving 11 bases unmatched. CDR3 sequence reads: CASSLGRSGRGYNEQFF. CDR3 DNA sequence: TGTGCCAGCAGTTTAGGTCGGAGCGGGAGGGGGTACAATGAGCAGTTCTTC.

This chain uses TRBV6-2 or TRBV6-3 with TRBJ1-1; D perhaps matches TRBD1 (5 bases). The V and J ends lost 8 bases and 1 base respectively, with 17 bases between them. The germline V gene has CDR1 MNHEY and CDR2 SVGEGT. The CDR3 is 15 residues long. In DNA, the CDR3 is TGTGCCAGCGGGACCTTGAGGGTACGGAACACTGAAGCTTTCTTT. This codes for CASGTLRVRNTEAFF.

This clonotype was detected ten times or more. This sequence joins TRBV27 and TRBJ2-2; TRBD2 aligns across 7 bases. The trim removed 8 bases at V and 2 bases at J, leaving 5 bases unmatched. Germline V gives CDR1 MNHEY, CDR2 SMNVEV (reference sequence). The CDR3 extends over 14 amino acids. In DNA form, the CDR3 reads TGTGCCAGCTCCGGGACTACAAACACCGGGGAGCTGTTTTTT. This sequence encodes CASSGTTNTGELFF.

The rearrangement joins TRBV7-2 to TRBJ1-5; D uncertain. The CDR3 has 13 residues. The ends were cut back, 3 bases at V and 10 bases at J, with 13 bases in the middle. Germline CDR1 is SGHTA and CDR2 is FQGNSA. This chain's CDR3 is CASSLKGSHPQHF. Written as DNA, the CDR3 is TGTGCCAGCAGCTTGAAGGGCTCCCACCCCCAGCATTTT.

This clonotype was picked up many times. The CDR3 DNA reads TGCAGTGCTTGCCGAGGAGCGGGAGTTCCAGATACGCAGTATTTT. It encodes CSACRGAGVPDTQYF. The genes are TRBV20-1 and TRBJ2-3, with 8 positions matching TRBD2. CDR3 size: 15 residues. J was trimmed by 4 bases and V by 5 bases; bases with no gene match: 11. Germline CDR1 and CDR2: DFQATT and SNEGSKA (reference sequence).

This clonotype was recorded many times. V gene TRBV11-1 combines with J gene TRBJ1-1; 11 bases are a match to TRBD1. The CDR3 runs to 15 residues. Germline assignment: CDR1 SGHAT and CDR2 FQDESV (reference sequence). V shed 8 bases and J 5 bases; nucleotides not matched to a gene: 10. CDR3 protein: CASSTLGQGATEAFF. For the CDR3, the DNA is TGTGCCAGCTCGACCCTCGGACAGGGGGCAACTGAAGCTTTCTTT.

The sample holds one count of this clonotype. With a much larger clone just one base away, this may be a read error. The chain employs TRBV20-1 and TRBJ1-6, with a possible D match to TRBD1 (6 bases). The CDR3 spans 15 residues. Deletions cut 5 bases from V and 9 bases from J, with 20 bases between. CDR1 is DFQATT and CDR2 is SNEGSKA in the germline V gene (reference sequence). The CDR3 is CSAPSLQGPSSPLHF. DNA of the CDR3: TGCAGTGCTCCTAGCCTACAGGGTCCAAGTTCACCCCTCCACTTT.

This clonotype was seen at least ten times. The genes are TRBV29-1 and TRBJ2-6; unclear D gene. CDR1 is SQVTM, CDR2 ANQGSEA, per germline. Trimming pared 5 bases from V and 0 bases from J, leaving 8 bases between. The CDR3 loop spans 14 amino acids. The CDR3 spells CSVKTGSGANVLTF. In DNA, the CDR3 is TGCAGCGTTAAAACGGGCTCTGGGGCCAACGTCCTGACTTTC.

This clonotype has at least ten counts. The J gene is TRBJ1-1, the V gene TRBV20-1, with D maybe TRBD1 (5 bases). Trimming removed 8 bases from V and 0 bases from J, with 16 bases in between. The CDR3 runs 14 residues. Germline CDR1 is DFQATT and CDR2 is SNEGSKA (reference sequence). In DNA, the CDR3 is TGCAGTCCACCCGCGGCAGGGATGAACACTGAAGCTTTCTTT. Amino acid sequence: CSPPAAGMNTEAFF.

About this clonotype: Being one base from a much bigger clone, this may be a read error. The chain uses TRBV20-1 and TRBJ2-7; D not resolved. Germline V gene data show CDR1 as DFQATT and CDR2 as SNEGSKA (reference sequence). Trimming shortened V by 7 bases and J by 5 bases, and 12 bases separated the two germline ends. The CDR3 is made up of 11 amino acids. This CDR3 is CSEGTKDEQYF. CDR3 sequence (DNA): TGCAGTGAGGGCACAAAGGACGAGCAGTACTTC.

The chain employs TRBV10-3 and TRBJ2-3; no clear D gene. Trimming took off 2 bases at V and 6 bases at J, with 9 bases between the two ends. This CDR3 comprises 13 residues. Germline V CDR1 and CDR2: ENHRY, SYGVKD. The CDR3 sequence: CAISEGSPDTQYF. In nucleotides, the CDR3 is TGTGCCATCAGTGAGGGGTCGCCGGATACGCAGTATTTT.

In this sample, this clonotype turned up a few times. The CDR3 nucleotides read TGCAGTGCCTACCCGGGACAGTATCACGGGGAGCTGTTTTTT. Its translation is CSAYPGQYHGELFF. This rearrangement joins TRBV20-1 to TRBJ2-2; 7 nucleotides line up with TRBD1. The CDR3 is 14 amino acids. V trimming: 6 bases; J trimming: 7 bases; junction bases outside the gene matches: 11. Germline assignment: CDR1 DFQATT and CDR2 SNEGSKA (reference sequence).

The chain is built from TRBV7-8 and TRBJ1-5; D call uncertain. Germline CDR1 SGHVS, CDR2 FQNEAQ. The CDR3 is 13 amino acids. Trimming shortened V by 1 base and J by 7 bases, and 8 bases separated the two germline ends. CDR3 bases: TGTGCCAGCAGCTTAGGGGGAGGACAGCCCCAGCATTTT. Its translation: CASSLGGGQPQHF.

This clonotype was picked up many times. The chain recombines TRBV6-5 with TRBJ1-1; D call uncertain. V was clipped by 4 bases and J by 9 bases, with 9 bases between them. From germline, CDR1 is MNHEY and CDR2 SVGAGI. This CDR3 has 11 amino acids. CDR3 protein: CASSSPLQAFF. The CDR3 bases are TGTGCCAGCAGTTCACCCCTACAAGCTTTCTTT.